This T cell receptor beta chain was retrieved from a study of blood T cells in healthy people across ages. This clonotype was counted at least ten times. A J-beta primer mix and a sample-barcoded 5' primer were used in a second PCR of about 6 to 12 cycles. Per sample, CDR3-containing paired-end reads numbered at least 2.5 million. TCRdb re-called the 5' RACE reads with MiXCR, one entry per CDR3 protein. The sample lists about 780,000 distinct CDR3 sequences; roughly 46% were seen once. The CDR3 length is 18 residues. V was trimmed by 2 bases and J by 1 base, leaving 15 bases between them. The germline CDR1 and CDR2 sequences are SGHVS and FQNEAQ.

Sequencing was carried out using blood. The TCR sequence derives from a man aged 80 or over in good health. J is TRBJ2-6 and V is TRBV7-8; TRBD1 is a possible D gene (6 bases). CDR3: CASSLLGGAGSGANVLTF. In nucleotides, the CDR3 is TGTGCCAGCAGCTTACTTGGGGGCGCAGGATCTGGGGCCAACGTCCTGACTTTC. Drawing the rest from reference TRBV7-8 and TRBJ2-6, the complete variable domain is GAGVSQSPRYKVAKRGQDVALRCDPISGHVSLFWYQQALGQGPEFLTYFQNEAQLDKSGLPSDRFFAERPEGSVSTLKIQRTQQEDSAVYLCASSLLGGAGSGANVLTFGAGSRLTVL.